This T cell receptor (beta chain) is from a study of T-cell reconstitution after alpha-beta-depleted transplantation in children. Study-level results: It was newly produced T cells that mostly accounted for T-cell counts and diversity one year after transplant. It was surviving recipient T cells and thymic progenitors that gave some patients high TCRbeta diversity at day 60. It was reported that alpha-beta T cells came from several hundred expanded graft clones (about two months after transplant).

The length of the CDR3 is 13 residues. V lost 7 bases, J lost 0 bases, and 9 bases lay in between. Germline loops: CDR1 SGHKS, CDR2 YYEKEE (reference sequence). Researchers prepared the TCRbeta library using unique molecular identifiers, the study reports. From the PCR reads, TCRdb called clonotypes with MiXCR, one entry per CDR3 protein. This table holds under 750,000 distinct CDR3 sequences, roughly 24% found once. A remark on this clonotype: Its target is not known.

This clonotype was obtained from a boy in the first two years of life who had a stem cell transplant for acute myeloid leukemia, so the T cells may come from the graft donor. Sample: PBMCs, mostly from graft donor cells, taken 360 days after TCRalphabeta/CD19-depleted stem cell transplant. The chain couples TRBV5-5 to TRBJ2-3, with unresolved D. CDR3 protein: CASVTESTDTQYF. The CDR3 region has the DNA TGTGCCAGCGTTACCGAGAGCACAGATACGCAGTATTTT. Supplemented by reference TRBV5-5 and TRBJ2-3, the full variable domain reads DAGVTQSPTHLIKTRGQQVTLRCSPISGHKSVSWYQQVLGQGPQFIFQYYEKEERGRGNFPDRFSARQFPNYSSELNVNALLLGDSALYLCASVTESTDTQYFGPGTRLTVL.